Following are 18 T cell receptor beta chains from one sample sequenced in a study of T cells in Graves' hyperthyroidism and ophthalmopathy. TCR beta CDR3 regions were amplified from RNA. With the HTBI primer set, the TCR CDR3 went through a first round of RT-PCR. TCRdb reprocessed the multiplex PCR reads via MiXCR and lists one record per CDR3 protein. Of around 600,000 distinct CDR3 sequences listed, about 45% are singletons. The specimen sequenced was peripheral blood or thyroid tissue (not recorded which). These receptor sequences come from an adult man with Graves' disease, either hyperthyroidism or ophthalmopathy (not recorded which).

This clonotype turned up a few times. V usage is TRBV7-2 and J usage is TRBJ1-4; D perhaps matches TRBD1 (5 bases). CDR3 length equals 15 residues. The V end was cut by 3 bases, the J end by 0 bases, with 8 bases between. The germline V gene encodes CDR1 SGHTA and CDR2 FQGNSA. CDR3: CASSFRGATNEKLFF. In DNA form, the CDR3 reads TGTGCCAGCAGCTTCCGGGGCGCAACTAATGAAAAACTGTTTTTT.

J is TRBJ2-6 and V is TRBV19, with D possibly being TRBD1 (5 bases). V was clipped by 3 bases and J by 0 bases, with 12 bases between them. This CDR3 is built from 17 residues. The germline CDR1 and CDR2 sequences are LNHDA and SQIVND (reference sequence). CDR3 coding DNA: TGTGCCAGTAGTATGTCGCGACAGAGCTCTGGGGCCAACGTCCTGACTTTC. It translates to CASSMSRQSSGANVLTF. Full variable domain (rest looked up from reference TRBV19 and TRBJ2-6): DGGITQSPKYLFRKEGQNVTLSCEQNLNHDAMYWYRQDPGQGLRLIYYSQIVNDFQKGDIAEGYSVSREKKESFPLTVTSAQKNPTAFYLCASSMSRQSSGANVLTFGAGSRLTVL.

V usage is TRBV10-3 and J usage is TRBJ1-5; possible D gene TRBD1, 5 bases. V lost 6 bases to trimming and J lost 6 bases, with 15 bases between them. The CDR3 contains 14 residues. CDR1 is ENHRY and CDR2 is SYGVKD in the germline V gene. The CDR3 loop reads CAISPREESQPQHF. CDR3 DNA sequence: TGTGCCATCAGCCCCAGGGAGGAGTCTCAGCCCCAGCATTTT.

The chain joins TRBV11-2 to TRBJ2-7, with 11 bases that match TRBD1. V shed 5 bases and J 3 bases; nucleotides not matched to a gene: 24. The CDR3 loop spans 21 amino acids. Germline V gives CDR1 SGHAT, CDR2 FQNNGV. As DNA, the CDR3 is TGTGCCAGCAGCCCCGGGAAGGTCTCTGGACAGGGGGCGCGGGCTTTCTACGAGCAGTACTTC. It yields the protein CASSPGKVSGQGARAFYEQYF.

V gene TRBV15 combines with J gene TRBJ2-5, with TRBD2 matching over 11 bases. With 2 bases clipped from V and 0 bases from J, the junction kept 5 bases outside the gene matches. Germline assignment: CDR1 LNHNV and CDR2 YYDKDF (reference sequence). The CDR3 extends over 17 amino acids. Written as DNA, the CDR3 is TGTGCCACCAGCAGAACCAAACTAGCGGGGGACCAAGAGACCCAGTACTTC. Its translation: CATSRTKLAGDQETQYF. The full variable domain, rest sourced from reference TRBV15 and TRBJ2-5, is DAMVIQNPRYQVTQFGKPVTLSCSQTLNHNVMYWYQQKSSQAPKLLFHYYDKDFNNEADTPDNFQSRRPNTSFCFLDIRSPGLGDTAMYLCATSRTKLAGDQETQYFGPGTRLLVL.

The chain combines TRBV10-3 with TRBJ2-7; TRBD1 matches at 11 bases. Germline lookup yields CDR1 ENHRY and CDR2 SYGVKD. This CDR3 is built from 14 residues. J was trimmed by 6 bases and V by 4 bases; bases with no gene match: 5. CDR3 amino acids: CAISGDRGSGEQYF. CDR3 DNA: TGTGCCATCAGTGGGGACAGGGGGTCTGGCGAGCAGTACTTC.

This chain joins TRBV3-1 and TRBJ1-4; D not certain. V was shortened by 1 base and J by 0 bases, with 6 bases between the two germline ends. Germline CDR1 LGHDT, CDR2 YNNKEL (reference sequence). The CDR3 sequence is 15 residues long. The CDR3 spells CASSQGRATNEKLFF. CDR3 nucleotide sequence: TGTGCCAGCAGCCAAGGACGGGCAACTAATGAAAAACTGTTTTTT.

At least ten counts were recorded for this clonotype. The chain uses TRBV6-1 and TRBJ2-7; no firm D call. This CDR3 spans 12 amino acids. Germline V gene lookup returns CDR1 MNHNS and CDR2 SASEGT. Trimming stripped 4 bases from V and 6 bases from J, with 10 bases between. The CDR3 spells CASSGARLEQYF. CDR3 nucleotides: TGTGCCAGCAGTGGAGCTCGGCTCGAGCAGTACTTC.

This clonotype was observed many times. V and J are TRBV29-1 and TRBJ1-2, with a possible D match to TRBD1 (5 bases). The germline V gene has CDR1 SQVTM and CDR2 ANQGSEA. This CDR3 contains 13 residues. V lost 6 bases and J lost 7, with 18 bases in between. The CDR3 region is CSVRQGGFGGYTF. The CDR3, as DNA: TGCAGCGTCCGGCAGGGAGGGTTCGGTGGCTACACCTTC.

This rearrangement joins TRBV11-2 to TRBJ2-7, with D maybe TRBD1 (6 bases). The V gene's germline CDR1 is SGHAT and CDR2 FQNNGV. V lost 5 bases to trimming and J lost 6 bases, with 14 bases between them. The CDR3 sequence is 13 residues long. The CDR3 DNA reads TGTGCCAGCAGCGTTACAGGGACGCGCGAGCAGTACTTC. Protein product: CASSVTGTREQYF.

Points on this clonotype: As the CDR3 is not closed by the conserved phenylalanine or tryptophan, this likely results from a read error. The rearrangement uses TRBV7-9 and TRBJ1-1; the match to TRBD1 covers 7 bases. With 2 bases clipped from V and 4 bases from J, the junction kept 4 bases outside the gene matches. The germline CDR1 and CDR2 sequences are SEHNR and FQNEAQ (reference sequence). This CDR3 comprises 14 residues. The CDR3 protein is CASSLYQGGTEAFL. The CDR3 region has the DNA TGTGCCAGCAGCTTATATCAGGGGGGCACTGAAGCTTTCCTT.

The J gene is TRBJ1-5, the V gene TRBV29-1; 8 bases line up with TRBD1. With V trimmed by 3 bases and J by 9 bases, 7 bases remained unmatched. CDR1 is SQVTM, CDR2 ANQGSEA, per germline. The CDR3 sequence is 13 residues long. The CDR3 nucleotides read TGCAGCGTTGAGGCACAGGGGGTACGGCCCCAGCATTTT. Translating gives CSVEAQGVRPQHF. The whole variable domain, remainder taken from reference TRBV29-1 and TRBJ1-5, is SAVISQKPSRDICQRGTSLTIQCQVDSQVTMMFWYRQQPGQSLTLIATANQGSEATYESGFVIDKFPISRPNLTFSTLTVSNMSPEDSSIYLCSVEAQGVRPQHFGDGTRLSIL.

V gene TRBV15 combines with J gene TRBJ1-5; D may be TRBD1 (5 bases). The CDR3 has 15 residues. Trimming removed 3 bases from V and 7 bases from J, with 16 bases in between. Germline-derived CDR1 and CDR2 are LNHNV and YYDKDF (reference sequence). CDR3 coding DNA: TGTGCCACCAGCAGGGGAGGGGCAGGGAAACAGCCCCAGCATTTT. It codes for CATSRGGAGKQPQHF. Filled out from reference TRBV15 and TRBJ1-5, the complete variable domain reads DAMVIQNPRYQVTQFGKPVTLSCSQTLNHNVMYWYQQKSSQAPKLLFHYYDKDFNNEADTPDNFQSRRPNTSFCFLDIRSPGLGDTAMYLCATSRGGAGKQPQHFGDGTRLSIL.

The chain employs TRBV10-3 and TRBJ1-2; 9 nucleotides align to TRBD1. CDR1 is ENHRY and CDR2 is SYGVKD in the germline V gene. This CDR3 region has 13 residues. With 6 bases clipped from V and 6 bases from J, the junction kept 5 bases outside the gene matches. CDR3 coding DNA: TGTGCCATCAGCCGGGACAGGGACGATGGCTACACCTTC. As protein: CAISRDRDDGYTF.

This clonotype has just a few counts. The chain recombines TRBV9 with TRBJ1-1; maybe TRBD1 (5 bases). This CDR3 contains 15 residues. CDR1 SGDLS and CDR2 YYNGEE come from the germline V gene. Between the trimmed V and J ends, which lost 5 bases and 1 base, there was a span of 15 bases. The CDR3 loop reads CASRNGKGANTEAFF. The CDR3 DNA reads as TGTGCCAGCAGGAACGGTAAAGGGGCGAACACTGAAGCTTTCTTT.

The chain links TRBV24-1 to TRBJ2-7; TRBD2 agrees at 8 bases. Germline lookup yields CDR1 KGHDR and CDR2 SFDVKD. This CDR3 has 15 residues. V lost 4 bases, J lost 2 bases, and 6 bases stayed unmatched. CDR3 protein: CATSDSGGKAYEQYF. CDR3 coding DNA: TGTGCCACCAGTGACAGCGGGGGTAAGGCCTACGAGCAGTACTTC.

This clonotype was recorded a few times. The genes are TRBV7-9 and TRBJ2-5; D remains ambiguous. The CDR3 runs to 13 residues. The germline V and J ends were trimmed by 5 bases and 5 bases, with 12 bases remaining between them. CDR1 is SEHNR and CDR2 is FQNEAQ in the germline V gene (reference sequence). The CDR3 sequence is CASSPFPSETQYF. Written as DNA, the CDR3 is TGTGCCAGCAGCCCCTTTCCCAGTGAGACCCAGTACTTC.

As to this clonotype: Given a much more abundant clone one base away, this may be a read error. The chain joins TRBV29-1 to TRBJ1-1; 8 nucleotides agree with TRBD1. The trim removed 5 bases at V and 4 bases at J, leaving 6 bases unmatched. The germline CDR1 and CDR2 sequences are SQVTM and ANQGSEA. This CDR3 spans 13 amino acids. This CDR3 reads CSVSRGQGTEAFF. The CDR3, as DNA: TGCAGCGTTTCCAGGGGGCAGGGCACTGAAGCTTTCTTT.